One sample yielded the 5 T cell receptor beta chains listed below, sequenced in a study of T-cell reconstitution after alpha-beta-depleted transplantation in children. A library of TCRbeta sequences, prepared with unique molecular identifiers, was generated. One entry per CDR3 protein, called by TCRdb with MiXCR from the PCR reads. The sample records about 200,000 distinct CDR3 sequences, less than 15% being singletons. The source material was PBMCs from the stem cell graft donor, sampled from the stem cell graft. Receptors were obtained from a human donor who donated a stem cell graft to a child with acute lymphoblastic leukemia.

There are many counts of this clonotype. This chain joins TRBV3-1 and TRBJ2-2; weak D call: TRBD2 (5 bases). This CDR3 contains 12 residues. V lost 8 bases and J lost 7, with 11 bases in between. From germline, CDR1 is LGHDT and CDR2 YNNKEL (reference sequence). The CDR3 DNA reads TGTGCCAGCCTGCATGGGAGCGGGGAGCTGTTTTTT. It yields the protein CASLHGSGELFF.

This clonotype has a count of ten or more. CDR3 amino acids: CASSLIGLALNEQFF. The CDR3 nucleotides read TGTGCCAGCAGCTTGATCGGACTAGCCCTCAATGAGCAGTTCTTC. The genes are TRBV5-6 and TRBJ2-1; 8 nucleotides agree with TRBD2. Germline CDR1 reads SGHDT; CDR2 reads YYEEEE. CDR3 length equals 15 residues. Losses at the gene ends were 1 base for V and 6 bases for J; bases not matched to a gene: 6.

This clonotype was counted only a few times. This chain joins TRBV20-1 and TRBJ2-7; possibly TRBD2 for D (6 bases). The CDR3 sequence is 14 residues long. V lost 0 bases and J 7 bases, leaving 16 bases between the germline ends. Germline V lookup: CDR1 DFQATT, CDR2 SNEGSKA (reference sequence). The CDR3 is CSARDWDSPREQYF. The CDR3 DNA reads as TGCAGTGCTAGAGATTGGGACTCCCCAAGGGAGCAGTACTTC.

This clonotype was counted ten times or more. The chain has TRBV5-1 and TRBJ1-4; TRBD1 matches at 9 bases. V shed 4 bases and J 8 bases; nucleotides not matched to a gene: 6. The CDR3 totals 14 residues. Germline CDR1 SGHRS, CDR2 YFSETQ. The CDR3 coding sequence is TGCGCCAGCAGCCCCGGGACAGGGAACGAAAAACTGTTTTTT. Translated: CASSPGTGNEKLFF.

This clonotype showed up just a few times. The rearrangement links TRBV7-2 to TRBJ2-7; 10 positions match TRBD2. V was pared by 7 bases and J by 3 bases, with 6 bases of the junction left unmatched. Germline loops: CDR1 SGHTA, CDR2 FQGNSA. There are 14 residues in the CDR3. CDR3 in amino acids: CASTRLAGYYEQYF. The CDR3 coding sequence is TGTGCCAGCACCCGACTAGCGGGTTACTACGAGCAGTACTTC.